The clone carrying this T cell receptor (beta chain) was recorded once. This sample stems from a study of blood T cell repertoires in COVID-19. For the study at large: From T cells, B-cell-depleted T cells, or PBMCs came the material, which was cDNA or gDNA.

In the authors' workflow: Reference gene primer amplification gave estimated nucleated cell counts. Data came from immunoSEQ multiplex PCR; TCRdb stores just in-frame clones and leaves some out. V and J calls and clone size are given by that table; D and trimming were obtained from the DNA. The table shows approximately 150,000 clones, with around 89% occurring only once. V lost 3 bases to trimming and J lost 1 base, with 9 bases between them. This CDR3 is built from 14 residues. Germline V gene sequence: CDR1 SEHNR, CDR2 FQNEAQ (reference sequence). Sequenced material: peripheral blood. The gene calls are TRBV7-9 and TRBJ1-1; weak D call: TRBD1 (6 bases). This sequence originates from a woman in her sixties or seventies with active COVID-19. The CDR3 nucleotides are TGTGCCAGCAGCTTCTCGACAGGGAACACTGAAGCTTTCTTT. Protein product: CASSFSTGNTEAFF.